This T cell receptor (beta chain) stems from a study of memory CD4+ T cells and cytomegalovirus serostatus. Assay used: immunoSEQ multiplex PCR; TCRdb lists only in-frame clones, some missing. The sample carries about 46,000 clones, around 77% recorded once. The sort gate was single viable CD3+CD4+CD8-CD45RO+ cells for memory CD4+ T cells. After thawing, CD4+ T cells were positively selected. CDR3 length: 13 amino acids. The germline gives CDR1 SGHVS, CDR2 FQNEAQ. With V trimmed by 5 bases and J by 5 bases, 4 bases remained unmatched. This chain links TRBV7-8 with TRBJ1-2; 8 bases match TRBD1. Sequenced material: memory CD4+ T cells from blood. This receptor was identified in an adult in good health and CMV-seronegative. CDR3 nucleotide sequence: TGTGCCAGCAGCACCCGACAGGGGTATGGCTACACCTTC. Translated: CASSTRQGYGYTF. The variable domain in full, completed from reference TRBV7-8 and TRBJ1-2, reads GAGVSQSPRYKVAKRGQDVALRCDPISGHVSLFWYQQALGQGPEFLTYFQNEAQLDKSGLPSDRFFAERPEGSVSTLKIQRTQQEDSAVYLCASSTRQGYGYTFGSGTRLTVV.